One sample yielded the 31 T cell receptor beta chains listed below, sequenced in a study of cytomegalovirus exposure and HLA in healthy donors. The PCR used 60 Vbeta and 13 Jbeta primers. This table comes from immunoSEQ multiplex PCR, and its TCRdb copy is limited to in-frame clones, with some not included. The sample has approximately 150,000 clones, roughly 80% seen once. Material for sequencing was PBMCs. Receptors originate from a man aged 35-49 years in good health and CMV-seronegative.

The chain has TRBV6-5 and TRBJ2-7; D is uncertain. V gave up 8 bases and J gave up 2 bases, with 10 bases separating them. CDR3 length: 12 residues. The V gene's germline CDR1 is MNHEY and CDR2 SVGAGI. The CDR3 sequence: CASGVTAYEQYF. The CDR3 DNA sequence: TGTGCCAGCGGTGTGACTGCCTACGAGCAGTACTTC.

This clone was seen only a few times. This rearrangement joins TRBV28 to TRBJ2-1, with TRBD2 matching 7 bases. CDR3 length: 17 residues. V trimming: 0 bases; J trimming: 7 bases; junction bases outside the gene matches: 12. The germline V gene encodes CDR1 MDHEN and CDR2 SYDVKM. This CDR3 is CASSLWSSGVRNNEQFF. DNA of the CDR3: TGTGCCAGCAGTTTATGGTCCAGCGGGGTAAGAAATAATGAGCAGTTCTTC. The whole variable domain, filled in from reference TRBV28 and TRBJ2-1, reads DVKVTQSSRYLVKRTGEKVFLECVQDMDHENMFWYRQDPGLGLRLIYFSYDVKMKEKGDIPEGYSVSREKKERFSLILESASTNQTSMYLCASSLWSSGVRNNEQFFGPGTRLTVL.

The chain carries TRBV19 and TRBJ1-1; 7 bases align to TRBD1. The CDR3 has 13 residues. Germline V CDR1 and CDR2: LNHDA, SQIVND (reference sequence). V was pared by 5 bases and J by 7 bases, with 7 bases of the junction left unmatched. CDR3 sequence: CASSPEWDSEAFF. Here the CDR3 DNA reads TGTGCCAGTAGTCCCGAGTGGGACAGTGAAGCTTTCTTT.

The chain carries TRBV10-2 and TRBJ2-2, with 8 positions matching TRBD1. Germline-derived CDR1 and CDR2 are WSHSY and SAAADI. This CDR3 contains 12 residues. V shed 8 bases, J shed 7 bases, and the junction held 3 bases outside the gene matches. CDR3 nucleotides: TGCGCCAGCGGACAGGGAGGCGGGGAGCTGTTTTTT. It is translated as CASGQGGGELFF.

DNA for the CDR3: TGTGCCAGCAGCGGCGGGAGTCACACAGATACGCAGTATTTT. As protein: CASSGGSHTDTQYF. The chain recombines TRBV9 with TRBJ2-3; 7 nucleotides match TRBD2. Germline CDR1 is SGDLS and CDR2 is YYNGEE. With 3 bases clipped from V and 2 bases from J, the junction kept 3 bases outside the gene matches. This CDR3 contains 14 residues.

The chain joins TRBV6-6 to TRBJ2-5, with D perhaps TRBD2 (5 bases). The CDR3 is 12 amino acids. The germline gives CDR1 MNHNY, CDR2 SVGAGI (reference sequence). V lost 2 bases to trimming and J lost 6 bases, with 7 bases between them. This chain's CDR3 is CASSYERKTQYF. DNA of the CDR3: TGTGCCAGCAGTTACGAGCGGAAGACCCAGTACTTC.

The genes are TRBV7-9 and TRBJ2-1; 7 nucleotides align to TRBD2. CDR1 is SEHNR, CDR2 FQNEAQ, per germline (reference sequence). V gave up 7 bases and J gave up 4 bases; unmatched junction bases: 10. The CDR3 runs to 15 residues. Written as DNA, the CDR3 is TGTGCCAGCATCTCCGGCGGGGGACGTTACAATGAGCAGTTCTTC. This sequence encodes CASISGGGRYNEQFF.

This chain connects TRBV27 to TRBJ2-3; TRBD1 is a possible D gene (6 bases). This CDR3 spans 16 amino acids. Germline V lookup: CDR1 MNHEY, CDR2 SMNVEV (reference sequence). V was shortened by 5 bases and J by 3 bases, with 18 bases between the two germline ends. This CDR3 is CASSKLGAGFTDTQYF. The CDR3 coding sequence is TGTGCCAGCAGTAAGCTGGGGGCAGGGTTTACAGATACGCAGTATTTT.

CDR3 loop: CATSRDEQGLNTEAFF. The CDR3 DNA reads as TGTGCCACCAGCAGAGACGAACAGGGACTAAACACTGAAGCTTTCTTT. V usage is TRBV15 and J usage is TRBJ1-1, with D tentatively TRBD1 (6 bases). Germline CDR1 reads LNHNV; CDR2 reads YYDKDF (reference sequence). This CDR3 contains 16 residues. Trimming stripped 0 bases from V and 2 bases from J, with 13 bases between.

Remarks on this clone: One end of the junction does not line up with germline, which may come from a read error. The V gene is TRBV7-7, the J gene TRBJ2-1; the D gene is possibly TRBD2 (5 bases). This CDR3 region has 14 residues. The germline gives CDR1 SSHAT, CDR2 FNYEAQ (reference sequence). The CDR3: CASSPRADYNEQFF. DNA of the CDR3: TGTGCTAGCAGCCCTAGAGCGGATTACAATGAGCAGTTCTTC.

The rearrangement joins TRBV10-3 to TRBJ2-7; TRBD1 agrees at 9 bases. The CDR3 totals 14 residues. Trimming cost V 6 bases and J 7 bases; bases outside gene matches: 10. The germline V gene has CDR1 ENHRY and CDR2 SYGVKD. CDR3 amino acids: CAIRGGDRVSEQYF. In DNA form, the CDR3 reads TGTGCCATCAGGGGGGGGGACAGGGTGAGTGAGCAGTACTTC.

The V and J genes are TRBV5-1 and TRBJ1-1; 7 bases align to TRBD1. CDR1 SGHRS and CDR2 YFSETQ come from the germline V gene. Germline trimming cut 2 bases from V and 0 bases from J; bases unmatched to any gene: 10. The CDR3 has 17 amino acids. CDR3 residues: CASSFFSPGQMNTEAFF. DNA of the CDR3: TGCGCCAGCAGCTTTTTCTCCCCGGGACAGATGAACACTGAAGCTTTCTTT.

This clone is medium-sized by share. V and J are TRBV6-6 and TRBJ1-3; 9 bases align to TRBD1. CDR1 is MNHNY, CDR2 SVGAGI, per germline (reference sequence). Trimming at V came to 4 bases and at J to 7 bases, leaving 8 bases not matched to a gene. This CDR3 comprises 15 residues. CDR3 coding DNA: TGTGCCAGCAGTTCCGACAGGGGGGGATTCAACACCATATATTTT. Translation: CASSSDRGGFNTIYF.

J is TRBJ2-4 and V is TRBV6-4; D is perhaps TRBD1 (7 bases). Germline CDR1 reads MRHNA; CDR2 reads SNTAGT. The CDR3 has 19 amino acids. V dropped 4 bases and J dropped 4 bases, with 26 bases sitting between them. CDR3 sequence reads: CASSGVKSQETGRKNIQYF. CDR3 bases: TGTGCCAGCAGTGGGGTCAAATCCCAAGAGACAGGGAGGAAAAACATTCAGTACTTC.

V is TRBV12-5 and J is TRBJ2-3; possible D gene TRBD2, 5 bases. This CDR3 spans 15 amino acids. Trimming removed 6 bases from V and 0 bases from J, with 13 bases in between. The germline CDR1 and CDR2 sequences are LGHNT and FRNRAP. The CDR3 region has the DNA TGTGCTAGTGGGCTCCGGGGAGAGAGCACAGATACGCAGTATTTT. Translated: CASGLRGESTDTQYF. Supplemented by reference TRBV12-5 and TRBJ2-3, the full variable domain reads DARVTQTPRHKVTEMGQEVTMRCQPILGHNTVFWYRQTMMQGLELLAYFRNRAPLDDSGMPKDRFSAEMPDATLATLKIQPSEPRDSAVYFCASGLRGESTDTQYFGPGTRLTVL.

The J gene is TRBJ2-5, the V gene TRBV10-3; the match to TRBD1 covers 11 bases. This CDR3 comprises 14 residues. Germline CDR1 and CDR2: ENHRY and SYGVKD. Trimming removed 6 bases from V and 4 bases from J; junction bases left unmatched: 4. Here the CDR3 DNA reads TGTGCCATCAGGCCCGGGACAGGGGGAGAGACCCAGTACTTC. Translated: CAIRPGTGGETQYF.

The V call is TRBV5-1, the J call TRBJ2-7; weak D call: TRBD1 (5 bases). Looked up from germline, CDR1 is SGHRS and CDR2 is YFSETQ. The CDR3 sequence is 15 residues long. Trimming stripped 6 bases from V and 2 bases from J, with 18 bases between. The CDR3 DNA is TGCGCCAGCACCTCGCAGGGCCTAACTACCTACGAGCAGTACTTC. This encodes CASTSQGLTTYEQYF.

In its sample, this clone was seen once. This chain connects TRBV4-1 to TRBJ2-5, with TRBD1 identical over 7 bases. Per germline, CDR1 MGHRA and CDR2 YSYEKL. Trimming at V came to 2 bases and at J to 4 bases, leaving 4 bases not matched to a gene. The CDR3 extends over 14 amino acids. Here the CDR3 DNA reads TGCGCCAGCAGCCAATCAGGGGGTTTAGAGACCCAGTACTTC. Translating it yields CASSQSGGLETQYF.

The CDR3 loop reads CAWDDGNTYEQYF. The CDR3 nucleotides are TGTGCCTGGGACGACGGGAATACCTACGAGCAGTACTTC. The genes are TRBV30 and TRBJ2-7, with TRBD2 as a possible D gene (5 bases). CDR1 is GTSNPN and CDR2 is SVGIG in the germline V gene (reference sequence). V shed 5 bases and J shed 2 bases, with 13 bases lying between them. The CDR3 totals 13 residues.

This CDR3 reads CASSPQGAGYGYTF. CDR3 bases: TGTGCCAGCAGCCCACAGGGGGCCGGCTATGGCTACACCTTC. The J gene is TRBJ1-2, the V gene TRBV7-9; 9 nucleotides match TRBD1. This CDR3 has 14 residues. Germline assignment: CDR1 SEHNR and CDR2 FQNEAQ (reference sequence). The junction had 5 bases not matched to a gene; V was cut back by 5 bases and J by 4 bases.

The V call is TRBV11-2, the J call TRBJ2-7; 7 positions agree with TRBD2. CDR1 and CDR2 (germline): SGHAT, FQNNGV. This CDR3 spans 14 amino acids. V shed 6 bases and J 3 bases; nucleotides not matched to a gene: 8. Written as DNA, the CDR3 is TGTGCCAGCAGAGTGACTAGCACGATCTACGAGCAGTACTTC. Its protein is CASRVTSTIYEQYF.

The chain links TRBV11-3 to TRBJ2-5, with TRBD1 matching 7 bases. The CDR3 consists of 13 residues. Germline V gene data show CDR1 as SGHNT and CDR2 as YENEEA. Losses at the gene ends were 5 bases for V and 3 bases for J; bases not matched to a gene: 3. As DNA, the CDR3 is TGTGCCAGCAGCCCGGGGACAGAAGAGACCCAGTACTTC. Translation gives CASSPGTEETQYF.

This clone turned up a few times. The chain employs TRBV10-2 and TRBJ1-1; no definite D call. Germline values: CDR1 WSHSY, CDR2 SAAADI. V was shortened by 3 bases and J by 2 bases, with 10 bases between the two germline ends. This CDR3 spans 14 amino acids. CDR3 amino acids: CASSENTENTEAFF. The CDR3 DNA is TGCGCCAGCAGTGAAAACACCGAAAACACTGAAGCTTTCTTT.

By share, this clone ranks as medium-sized. The chain links TRBV5-1 to TRBJ1-2, with D possibly being TRBD1 (6 bases). V was trimmed by 0 bases and J by 4 bases, leaving 13 bases between them. CDR1 and CDR2 from the germline V gene are SGHRS and YFSETQ. This CDR3 has 15 amino acids. As DNA, the CDR3 is TGCGCCAGCAGCTTGGAGGCAGGGGTTGGCTATGGCTACACCTTC. Its protein product is CASSLEAGVGYGYTF.

This clone was seen only once. CDR3: CASSLGTGEQETQYF. The CDR3 DNA reads TGTGCCAGCAGCTTGGGGACAGGAGAACAAGAGACCCAGTACTTC. The chain recombines TRBV5-4 with TRBJ2-5; 7 bases match TRBD1. The junction had 4 bases not matched to a gene; V was cut back by 0 bases and J by 2 bases. The germline gives CDR1 SGHNT, CDR2 YYREEE (reference sequence). This CDR3 is built from 15 residues. Together with reference TRBV5-4 and TRBJ2-5, the CDR3 gives the full variable domain: ETGVTQSPTHLIKTRGQQVTLRCSSQSGHNTVSWYQQALGQGPQFIFQYYREEENGRGNFPPRFSGLQFPNYSSELNVNALELDDSALYLCASSLGTGEQETQYFGPGTRLLVL.

The chain links TRBV2 to TRBJ2-1; D possibly corresponds to TRBD2 (5 bases). V lost 5 bases and J 4 bases, leaving 18 bases between the germline ends. Germline CDR1 SNHLY, CDR2 FYNNEI. The CDR3 runs to 16 residues. DNA for the CDR3: TGTGCCAGCAGTACTAGGCCATCGTCCGGGTACAATGAGCAGTTCTTC. It yields the protein CASSTRPSSGYNEQFF. Supplemented by reference TRBV2 and TRBJ2-1, the full variable domain reads EPEVTQTPSHQVTQMGQEVILRCVPISNHLYFYWYRQILGQKVEFLVSFYNNEISEKSEIFDDQFSVERPDGSNFTLKIRSTKLEDSAMYFCASSTRPSSGYNEQFFGPGTRLTVL.

V is TRBV11-2 and J is TRBJ2-7; 8 positions match TRBD2. The J segment lost 0 bases and the V segment lost 1 base, leaving 5 bases of the junction unmatched. Germline lookup yields CDR1 SGHAT and CDR2 FQNNGV. The CDR3 sequence is 16 residues long. The CDR3 nucleotides are TGTGCCAGCAGCTTAGTTTCGAGCGGGGGCTCCTACGAGCAGTACTTC. Translation: CASSLVSSGGSYEQYF.

This rearrangement joins TRBV6-5 to TRBJ2-4, with 9 bases matching TRBD1. Germline CDR1 reads MNHEY; CDR2 reads SVGAGI. V trimming: 6 bases; J trimming: 3 bases; junction bases outside the gene matches: 6. There are 15 residues in the CDR3. The CDR3 DNA sequence: TGTGCCAGCAGCGGGACAGGGCTAGACAAAAACATTCAGTACTTC. Amino acids: CASSGTGLDKNIQYF.

The chain has TRBV7-2 and TRBJ1-2, with TRBD1 as a possible D gene (6 bases). The germline gives CDR1 SGHTA, CDR2 FQGNSA. Trimming shortened V by 6 bases and J by 3 bases, and 11 bases separated the two germline ends. CDR3 length equals 13 residues. The CDR3 coding sequence is TGTGCCAGCAGTCCAGGGGCGGACTATGGCTACACCTTC. As protein: CASSPGADYGYTF.

The chain recombines TRBV7-3 with TRBJ1-4; 11 bases match TRBD1. CDR3 length: 19 amino acids. V lost 5 bases and J lost 4; bases outside the gene matches: 15. Germline CDR1 is SGHTA and CDR2 is FQGTGA. This chain's CDR3 is CASSPQIGQGARLNEKLFF. The CDR3 bases are TGTGCCAGCAGCCCCCAAATCGGACAGGGGGCGAGGCTTAATGAAAAACTGTTTTTT.

As regards this clone: Different DNA sequences within this sample yield the same CDR3. The CDR3 sequence is CASSLRTDGTDTQYF. The CDR3 bases are TGCGCCAGCAGCTTAAGGACAGACGGCACAGATACGCAGTATTTT. The chain couples TRBV5-1 to TRBJ2-3, with TRBD1 as a possible D gene (6 bases). Germline lookup yields CDR1 SGHRS and CDR2 YFSETQ. The CDR3 is 15 amino acids. Trimming removed 2 bases at V and 1 base at J, with 11 bases between.